The present entry profiles one T cell receptor beta chain with its context. The sample originates from a study of blood T cell repertoires in COVID-19. CDR1 is SGHRS, CDR2 YFSETQ, per germline. The junction had 6 bases not matched to a gene; V was cut back by 5 bases and J by 1 base. CDR3 length equals 15 residues. Measured with immunoSEQ multiplex PCR; TCRdb has only the in-frame clones, and not every one. Altogether 350,000 to 400,000 clones are present, around 92% being singletons, with the ten largest covering around 3%. The V and J genes are TRBV5-1 and TRBJ2-5; 9 bases align to TRBD1. This clonotype originated in a young woman with COVID-19, enrolled during active disease. What was sequenced was peripheral blood. In DNA, the CDR3 is TGCGCCAGCAGTGGACAGGGGAGTCCCCAAGAGACCCAGTACTTC. Its protein product is CASSGQGSPQETQYF.